What follows is one T cell receptor (beta chain) and its context. These data are taken from a study of blood T cell repertoires in COVID-19. The wider study: Sources were T cells, B-cell-depleted T cells, or PBMCs; the material itself was cDNA or gDNA.

Individuals drawn from 24 US areas were about 18 to 89 years old. Cohort 3 donors counted as recovered after two negative PCRs, clearance, or resolved symptoms. Original data processing: The authors estimated nucleated cell counts from reference gene primer amplification. Some clones are missing from TCRdb's copy, which holds only in-frame ones; the method was immunoSEQ multiplex PCR. Clone size and the V and J calls come from that table; the DNA yielded D and trimming. Of some 420,000 clones detected, roughly nine tenths appear once; the ten largest clones hold approximately 1.2%. Germline loops: CDR1 SGHRS, CDR2 YFSETQ. The V end lost 5 bases, the J end lost 3 bases, and 12 bases lay between the germline ends. The CDR3 runs to 13 residues.

Sequencing used PBMCs or T cells enriched from blood (not recorded which). The receptor's source is a man between 25 and 39 years old who had recovered from COVID-19. The chain carries TRBV5-1 and TRBJ2-7, with D possibly TRBD1 on 6 matching bases. The chain's CDR3 is CASSLTGIYEQYF. The CDR3 DNA reads as TGCGCCAGCAGTTTAACAGGGATCTACGAGCAGTACTTC.